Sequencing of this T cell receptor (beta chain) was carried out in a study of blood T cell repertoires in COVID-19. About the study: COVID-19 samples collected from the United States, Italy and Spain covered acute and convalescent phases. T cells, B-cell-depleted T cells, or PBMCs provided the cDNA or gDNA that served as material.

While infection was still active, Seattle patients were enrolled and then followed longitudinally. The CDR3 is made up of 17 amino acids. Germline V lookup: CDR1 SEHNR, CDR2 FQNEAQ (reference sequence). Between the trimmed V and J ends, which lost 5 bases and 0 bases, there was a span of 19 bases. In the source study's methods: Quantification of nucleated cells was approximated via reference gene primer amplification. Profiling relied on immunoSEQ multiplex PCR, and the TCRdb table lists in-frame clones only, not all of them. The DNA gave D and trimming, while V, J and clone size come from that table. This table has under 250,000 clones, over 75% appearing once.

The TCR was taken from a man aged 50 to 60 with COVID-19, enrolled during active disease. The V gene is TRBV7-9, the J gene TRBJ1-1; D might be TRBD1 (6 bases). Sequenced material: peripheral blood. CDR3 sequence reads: CASSPPIWQGMNTEAFF. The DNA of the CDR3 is TGTGCCAGCAGCCCCCCGATCTGGCAGGGGATGAACACTGAAGCTTTCTTT.